The entry below describes one TCR beta chain. Its specificity is unknown. Study-wide results and limits: Tumor-infiltrating Treg TCR alpha and beta sequences overlapped most with tumor naive CD4+ T cells, then blood naive. Whole repertoires were not studied in the larger cohort, only one V-J beta rearrangement. The TCR gene usage of tumor memory CD4+ T cells clustered together with blood and lymph node memory CD4+ cells and with lymph node naive CD4+ cells.

TCRdb re-analysed the 5' RACE reads in MiXCR, keeping a single row per CDR3 protein. The sample shows approximately 50,000 distinct CDR3 sequences, 26% of them seen only once. Tregs were sorted as CD4+CD25+CD127-/low cells. Germline-derived CDR1 and CDR2 are DFQATT and SNEGSKA (reference sequence). V was pared by 3 bases and J by 2 bases, with 5 bases of the junction left unmatched. The CDR3 is 15 residues long. This TCR was sampled from a female donor with breast cancer. The sequenced sample consisted of tumor-infiltrating Tregs sorted from the breast tumor. The chain is built from TRBV20-1 and TRBJ2-3; 10 bases map to TRBD2. The CDR3 DNA sequence: TGCAGTGCTAGTGGGCTAGCGGGAGTCACAGATACGCAGTATTTT. It is translated as CSASGLAGVTDTQYF.